The table lists the clone carrying this T cell receptor (beta chain) with a few counts. CDR3 size: 14 residues. Germline lookup yields CDR1 MDHEN and CDR2 SYDVKM. Deletions cut 5 bases from V and 2 bases from J, with 10 bases between. This entry is derived from a study of blood T cell repertoires in COVID-19. Study background: The samples span acute and convalescent COVID-19 from the United States, Italy and Spain. Sources were T cells, B-cell-depleted T cells, or PBMCs; the material itself was cDNA or gDNA.

Participant-reported clinical history was the basis for cohort assignment. The method was immunoSEQ multiplex PCR; TCRdb's version includes in-frame clones alone and lacks a portion of them. The sample records roughly 150,000 clones, around 79% being singletons. The receptor's source is a woman in her 70s in a cohort exposed to, infected with or recovered from COVID-19 (not recorded which). Material for sequencing was PBMCs or T cells enriched from blood (not recorded which). The chain recombines TRBV28 with TRBJ1-5; no clear D gene. CDR3 loop: CASSPYARNQPQHF. CDR3 DNA sequence: TGTGCCAGCAGTCCCTACGCCCGCAATCAGCCCCAGCATTTT.